This is a list of T cell receptor beta chains from one sample in a study of T cell responses to AZD1222 COVID-19 vaccine. This table comes from immunoSEQ multiplex PCR, and its TCRdb copy is limited to in-frame clones, with some not included. The sample comprises approximately 110,000 clones, over 75% of which are singletons, and 6.5% to 9.5% rests with the top ten. Sequences were derived from peripheral blood, sampled on day 0 of AZD1222 vaccination. The receptors were gathered from an adult in good health. The CDR3 runs from the conserved cysteine through the conserved F or W. The order of the fields is J gene, CDR3 length, clone size, V gene, D gene, CDR3 DNA, CDR3 protein. A D gene is named only where the DNA matches it firmly. Part of the rows lack a size; the others show once, few, many or a class for expanded clones.

j_call: TRBJ2-5
cdr3_length: 13
clone_size: -
v_call: TRBV7-2
d_call: TRBD1
cdr3_nt: TGTGCCAGCAGGCCAGGACAGGTGCAGACCCAGTACTTC
cdr3_aa: CASRPGQVQTQYF

j_call: TRBJ1-1
cdr3_length: 12
clone_size: few
v_call: TRBV28
d_call: -
cdr3_nt: TGTGCCAGCACCGAGGCCGAATCCGAAGCTTTCTTT
cdr3_aa: CASTEAESEAFF

j_call: TRBJ1-5
cdr3_length: 13
clone_size: -
v_call: TRBV30
d_call: -
cdr3_nt: TGTGCCTGGAGTCCAAGGTCGGGGCAGCCCCAGCATTTT
cdr3_aa: CAWSPRSGQPQHF

j_call: TRBJ2-1
cdr3_length: 16
clone_size: -
v_call: TRBV25-1
d_call: -
cdr3_nt: TGTGCCAGCAGTGTTCATGGGGGGCGACGCGGGAGTCGTGAGTTCTTC
cdr3_aa: CASSVHGGRRGSREFF

j_call: TRBJ2-7
cdr3_length: 15
clone_size: -
v_call: TRBV6-5
d_call: -
cdr3_nt: TGTGCCAGCAGTTACACGGGGGCGCCCCAGTACGAGCAGTACTTC
cdr3_aa: CASSYTGAPQYEQYF

j_call: TRBJ2-2
cdr3_length: 14
clone_size: -
v_call: TRBV7-3
d_call: -
cdr3_nt: TGTGCCAGCAGACTCGACCTTAACACCGGGGAGCTGTTTTTT
cdr3_aa: CASRLDLNTGELFF

j_call: TRBJ2-1
cdr3_length: 13
clone_size: few
v_call: TRBV12-2
d_call: -
cdr3_nt: TGTGCAAGTCGCCCTCCTGGAGGGACCGCGCAGTTCTTC
cdr3_aa: CASRPPGGTAQFF

j_call: TRBJ2-5
cdr3_length: 11
clone_size: -
v_call: TRBV20-1
d_call: -
cdr3_nt: TGCAGTGGTGCAGGCCAAGAGACCCAGTACTTC
cdr3_aa: CSGAGQETQYF

j_call: TRBJ1-5
cdr3_length: 15
clone_size: -
v_call: TRBV4-1
d_call: TRBD1
cdr3_nt: TGCGCCAGCAGCCAAGATGAAACAGGGGTCGGGCCCCAGCATTTT
cdr3_aa: CASSQDETGVGPQHF

j_call: TRBJ1-1
cdr3_length: 15
clone_size: -
v_call: TRBV28
d_call: TRBD1
cdr3_nt: TGTGCCAGCAGTCCAGCGGGGCAGGGGGCGCTCGATGCTTTCTTT
cdr3_aa: CASSPAGQGALDAFF

j_call: TRBJ1-2
cdr3_length: 17
clone_size: -
v_call: TRBV3-1/TRBV3-2
d_call: -
cdr3_nt: TGTGCCAGCAGCCAAGATCTCCAGCAGGGGAGGATCCGTGGCTACACCTTC
cdr3_aa: CASSQDLQQGRIRGYTF

j_call: TRBJ2-7
cdr3_length: 15
clone_size: -
v_call: TRBV28
d_call: -
cdr3_nt: TGTGCCAGCAGTTTAAGGCCGGGACACGCCAGGAAGCAGTACTTC
cdr3_aa: CASSLRPGHARKQYF

j_call: TRBJ2-1
cdr3_length: 14
clone_size: few
v_call: TRBV5-6
d_call: TRBD1
cdr3_nt: TGTGCCAGCAGCTTAGACAGGGTTCGGGGTGAGCAGTTCTTC
cdr3_aa: CASSLDRVRGEQFF

j_call: TRBJ1-4
cdr3_length: 17
clone_size: -
v_call: TRBV27
d_call: TRBD1
cdr3_nt: TGTGCCAGCAGTTTAGGGACAGTCGGCCCTCTAAGTGAAAAACTGTTTTTT
cdr3_aa: CASSLGTVGPLSEKLFF

j_call: TRBJ1-5
cdr3_length: 15
clone_size: -
v_call: TRBV4-3
d_call: -
cdr3_nt: TGCGCCAGCAGCCAGATGTTCTCTAGCAATCAGCCCCAGCATTTT
cdr3_aa: CASSQMFSSNQPQHF

j_call: TRBJ1-2
cdr3_length: 13
clone_size: -
v_call: TRBV30
d_call: TRBD1
cdr3_nt: TGTGCCTGGACAGTGACAGGGGGCGCAAAATACACCTTC
cdr3_aa: CAWTVTGGAKYTF